This entry lists 6 T cell receptor beta chains sequenced from one sample in a study of T cell changes during pregnancy in multiple sclerosis. Method: immunoSEQ multiplex PCR; TCRdb's copy keeps in-frame clones and lacks some. The sample has approximately 49,000 clones, 88% seen once; the top ten hold 0.95% to 1.5%. This material consisted of CD4+ T cells from peripheral blood mononuclear cells, taken in the second trimester of pregnancy. These TCRs come from a female donor with multiple sclerosis, enrolled in a pregnancy study.

V is TRBV7-2 and J is TRBJ1-3, with D possibly matching TRBD1 (6 bases). Germline V lookup: CDR1 SGHTA, CDR2 FQGNSA. V was cut by 2 bases and J by 4 bases, with 12 bases left in between. The CDR3 has 15 residues. For the CDR3, the DNA is TGTGCCAGCAGCTTACAGGGGTCAATGGGAAACACCATATATTTT. Translated, it gives CASSLQGSMGNTIYF.

The chain combines TRBV5-1 with TRBJ2-7; 7 bases are shared with TRBD1. Per the germline V gene, CDR1 is SGHRS and CDR2 is YFSETQ. The CDR3 consists of 14 residues. V shed 4 bases, J shed 5 bases, and the junction held 9 bases outside the gene matches. The CDR3 loop reads CASSLDRASHEQYF. CDR3 sequence (DNA): TGCGCCAGCAGCCTCGACAGGGCCAGCCACGAGCAGTACTTC. The full variable domain, in which reference TRBV5-1 and TRBJ2-7 provide the parts outside the CDR3, is KAGVTQTPRYLIKTRGQQVTLSCSPISGHRSVSWYQQTPGQGLQFLFEYFSETQRNKGNFPGRFSGRQFSNSRSEMNVSTLELGDSALYLCASSLDRASHEQYFGPGTRLTVT.

The chain is built from TRBV6-1 and TRBJ1-5; tentatively, D is TRBD1 (5 bases). V was clipped by 4 bases and J by 7 bases, with 14 bases between them. This CDR3 region has 14 residues. Germline assignment: CDR1 MNHNS and CDR2 SASEGT. The CDR3 coding sequence is TGTGCCAGCAGTGCCCGGGGGTGGGGGCAGCCCCAGCATTTT. Residues: CASSARGWGQPQHF.

This rearrangement joins TRBV6-1 to TRBJ2-5; 7 bases are shared with TRBD2. V trimming: 8 bases; J trimming: 5 bases; junction bases outside the gene matches: 2. Germline V CDR1 and CDR2: MNHNS, SASEGT. This CDR3 contains 11 residues. CDR3 sequence reads: CASGEGETQYF. The CDR3 bases are TGTGCCAGCGGGGAGGGTGAGACCCAGTACTTC.

This clone was seen a single time. CDR3 sequence reads: CASSFGGNQPQHF. In DNA form, the CDR3 reads TGTGCCAGCAGCTTCGGGGGGAATCAGCCCCAGCATTTT. The chain carries TRBV5-6 and TRBJ1-5; possible D gene TRBD1, 5 bases. Trimming removed 2 bases at V and 4 bases at J, with 7 bases between. Germline V gene sequence: CDR1 SGHDT, CDR2 YYEEEE. CDR3 size: 13 residues.

This clone was observed once. The chain has TRBV21-1 and TRBJ2-5; no DNA check was done on the table's D call, TRBD1. TRBV21-1 is a recognized pseudogene. The length of the CDR3 is 15 residues. The CDR3 loop reads CASSKGGQGQETQYF. DNA of the CDR3: TGTGCCAGCAGCAAGGGGGGACAGGGGCAAGAGACCCAGTACTTC.